Listed below are T cell receptor beta chains from one sample, sequenced in a study of naive and memory T cell subsets. TCRdb reprocessed the UMI-ligation and nested PCR reads with MiXCR, giving one entry per CDR3 protein. The top ten clones hold 6.5% to 10% of a sample with around 13,000 distinct CDR3 sequences, 4.5% to 6.5% of them seen once. The material sequenced was skin, taken from a tuberculin skin test site. Source of these receptors: an adult in good health. CDR3s leave out the opening cysteine and the closing phenylalanine or tryptophan. D genes are given only for firm matches.

V gene	D gene	CDR3 length	J gene	CDR3 protein
TRBV5-5	TRBD1	12	TRBJ2-7	ASSLGDRDYEQY
TRBV7-9	.	11	TRBJ1-1	ASSSQPGAEAF
TRBV6-2/TRBV6-3	.	11	TRBJ2-5	ASNHGNQETQY
TRBV12-3/TRBV12-4	TRBD2	13	TRBJ2-1	ASRRTSGKYNEQF
TRBV6-5	TRBD1	12	TRBJ2-1	ASSDPGQRNEQF
TRBV2	.	13	TRBJ2-3	ASRPSGDYTDTQY
TRBV4-3	.	14	TRBJ1-4	ASSQQPGRGNEKLF
TRBV5-4	.	16	TRBJ2-6	ASSFRRGRNSGANVLT
TRBV20-1	.	11	TRBJ1-5	SATPLAGSPQH
TRBV7-9	.	12	TRBJ2-5	ASSLFGGHETQY
TRBV29-1	.	9	TRBJ1-4	SVAGSEKLF
TRBV20-1	.	11	TRBJ2-7	SASRAGRYEQY
TRBV6-6	.	12	TRBJ1-5	ASSPANVGQPQH
TRBV2	TRBD1	11	TRBJ1-5	ASSRDRGEPQH
TRBV7-8	.	11	TRBJ2-1	ASSPQGYNEQF
TRBV20-1	.	16	TRBJ2-7	SAREFGLGTLTFYEQY
TRBV2	.	11	TRBJ2-7	ASSERGVYEQY
TRBV19	TRBD2	11	TRBJ2-2	ASSMGGTGELF
TRBV4-1	TRBD1	15	TRBJ1-2	ASTTGTGGSRSYGYT
TRBV16	TRBD2	11	TRBJ2-7	ASSQSPGGEQY
TRBV15	.	13	TRBJ1-1	ATSRKGFGATEAF
TRBV7-3	TRBD1	13	TRBJ1-6	ASSLGLTGNSPLH
TRBV29-1	TRBD1	14	TRBJ2-1	SARGQGPSLGNEQF
TRBV10-3	.	13	TRBJ1-1	AISEQTQGWTGAF
TRBV7-6	.	11	TRBJ2-7	ASSLAANYEQY
TRBV10-3	.	10	TRBJ2-5	AIRGDQETQY
TRBV18	.	14	TRBJ1-5	ASSPQGRGFDQPQH
TRBV7-3	.	11	TRBJ2-1	ASSPGTGLEQF
TRBV4-3	.	13	TRBJ1-3	ASSQDVGPGNTIY
TRBV19	TRBD1	10	TRBJ1-2	ASSRQGYGDT
TRBV4-1	TRBD1	13	TRBJ1-5	ASSRAGQGDQPQH
TRBV12-3/TRBV12-4	TRBD1	13	TRBJ2-5	ASSSLGQGKKTQY
TRBV6-2/TRBV6-3	.	10	TRBJ2-4	ASSYGWNIQY
TRBV29-1	TRBD2	12	TRBJ2-3	SGVGGGARDTQY
TRBV18	.	10	TRBJ2-1	ASSYLGPEQF
TRBV20-1	.	9	TRBJ1-1	SASIHTEAF